In this sample, the clone carrying this TCR beta chain turned up once. Being one base from a much bigger clone, this may be a read error. The CDR3 does not end in the conserved phenylalanine or tryptophan, so this is likely a read error. Via MiXCR, TCRdb re-called the RT-PCR reads, giving one row per CDR3 protein. The sample consists of 300,000 to 350,000 distinct CDR3 sequences, roughly 22% of them appearing once. V was cut by 0 bases and J by 6 bases, with 12 bases left in between. The germline V gene encodes CDR1 LGHNA and CDR2 YNFKEQ. The CDR3 runs 15 residues. This sample was taken from a study of response to subunit inactivated influenza vaccine.

Material: PBMCs from blood, obtained approximately 22 months after vaccination. The chain joins TRBV4-2 to TRBJ1-5, with TRBD1 as a possible D gene (5 bases). This receptor was obtained from a man aged 50 to 75 who received an inactivated influenza vaccine. The CDR3 is CASSQDPTGFQPQHL. The DNA of the CDR3 is TGTGCCAGCAGCCAAGACCCCACAGGCTTTCAGCCCCAGCATCTT.